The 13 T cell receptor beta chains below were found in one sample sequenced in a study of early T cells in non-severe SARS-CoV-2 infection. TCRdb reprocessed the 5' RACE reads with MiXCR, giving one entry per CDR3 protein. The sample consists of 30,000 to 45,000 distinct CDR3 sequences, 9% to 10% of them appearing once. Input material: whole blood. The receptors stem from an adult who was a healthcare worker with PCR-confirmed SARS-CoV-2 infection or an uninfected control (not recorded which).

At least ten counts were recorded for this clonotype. CDR3 residues: CASSPQRLTHEAFF. CDR3 in DNA: TGTGCCAGCAGCCCCCAAAGGTTGACCCATGAAGCTTTCTTT. The chain is built from TRBV7-2 and TRBJ1-1; D gene ambiguous. CDR1 SGHTA and CDR2 FQGNSA come from the germline V gene. This CDR3 comprises 14 residues. V lost 5 bases and J 7 bases, leaving 17 bases between the germline ends. The full variable domain, rest sourced from reference TRBV7-2 and TRBJ1-1, is GAGVSQSPSNKVTEKGKDVELRCDPISGHTALYWYRQSLGQGLEFLIYFQGNSAPDKSGLPSDRFSAERTGGSVSTLTIQRTQQEDSAVYLCASSPQRLTHEAFFGQGTRLTVV.

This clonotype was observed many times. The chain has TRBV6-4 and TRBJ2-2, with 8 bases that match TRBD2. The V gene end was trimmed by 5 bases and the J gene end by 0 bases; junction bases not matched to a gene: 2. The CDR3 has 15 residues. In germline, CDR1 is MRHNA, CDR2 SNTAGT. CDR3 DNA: TGTGCCAGCAGTCGGGGGGGCCCGAACACCGGGGAGCTGTTTTTT. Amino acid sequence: CASSRGGPNTGELFF.

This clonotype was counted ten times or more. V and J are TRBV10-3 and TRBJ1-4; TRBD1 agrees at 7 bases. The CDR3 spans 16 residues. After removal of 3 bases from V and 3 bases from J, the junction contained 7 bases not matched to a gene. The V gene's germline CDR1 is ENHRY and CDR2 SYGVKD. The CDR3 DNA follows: TGTGCCATCAGTGAAGGGCCACAGGGGTCTAATGAAAAACTGTTTTTT. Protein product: CAISEGPQGSNEKLFF.

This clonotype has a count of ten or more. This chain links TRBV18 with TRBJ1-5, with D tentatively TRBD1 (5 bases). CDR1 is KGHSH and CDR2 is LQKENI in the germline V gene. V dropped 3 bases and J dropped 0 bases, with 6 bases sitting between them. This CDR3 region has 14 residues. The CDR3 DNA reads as TGTGCCAGCTCACCGGGGGGTAGCAATCAGCCCCAGCATTTT. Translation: CASSPGGSNQPQHF.

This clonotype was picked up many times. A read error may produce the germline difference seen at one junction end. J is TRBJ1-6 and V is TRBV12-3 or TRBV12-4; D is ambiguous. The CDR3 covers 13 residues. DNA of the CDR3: TGTGCCAGCAGCTCCCAAACTAATTCACCCCTCCATTTT. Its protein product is CASSSQTNSPLHF.

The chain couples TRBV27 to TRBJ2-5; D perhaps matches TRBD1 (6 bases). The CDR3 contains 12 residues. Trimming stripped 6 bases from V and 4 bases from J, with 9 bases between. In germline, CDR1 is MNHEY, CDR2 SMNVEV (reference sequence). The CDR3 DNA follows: TGTGCCAGCAGCATCAGGGGAGAGACCCAGTACTTC. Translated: CASSIRGETQYF.

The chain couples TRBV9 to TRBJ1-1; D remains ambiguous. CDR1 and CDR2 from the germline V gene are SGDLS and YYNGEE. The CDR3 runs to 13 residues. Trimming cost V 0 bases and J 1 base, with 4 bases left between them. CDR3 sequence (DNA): TGTGCCAGCAGCGTAGTACAGAACACTGAAGCTTTCTTT. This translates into CASSVVQNTEAFF.

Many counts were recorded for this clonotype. The CDR3 nucleotides are TGTGCCAGCACCCCCAGGGTTTATAATTCACCCCTCCACTTT. This translates into CASTPRVYNSPLHF. J is TRBJ1-6 and V is TRBV27, with D possibly being TRBD1 (5 bases). Germline V gene sequence: CDR1 MNHEY, CDR2 SMNVEV (reference sequence). CDR3 length equals 14 residues. V gave up 7 bases and J gave up 4 bases, with 11 bases separating them.

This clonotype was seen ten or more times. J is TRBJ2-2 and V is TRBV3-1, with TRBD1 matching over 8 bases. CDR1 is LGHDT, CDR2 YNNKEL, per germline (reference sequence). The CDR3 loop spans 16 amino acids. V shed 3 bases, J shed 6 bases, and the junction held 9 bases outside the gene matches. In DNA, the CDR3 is TGTGCCAGCAGCCAGGAAGTGACAGGGGTTGCCGGGGAGCTGTTTTTT. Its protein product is CASSQEVTGVAGELFF.

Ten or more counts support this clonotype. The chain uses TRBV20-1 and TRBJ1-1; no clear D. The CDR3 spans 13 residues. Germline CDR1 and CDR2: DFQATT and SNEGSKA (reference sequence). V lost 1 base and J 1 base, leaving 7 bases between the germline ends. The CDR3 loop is CSARVTENTEAFF. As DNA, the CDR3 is TGCAGTGCTAGAGTTACCGAGAACACTGAAGCTTTCTTT.

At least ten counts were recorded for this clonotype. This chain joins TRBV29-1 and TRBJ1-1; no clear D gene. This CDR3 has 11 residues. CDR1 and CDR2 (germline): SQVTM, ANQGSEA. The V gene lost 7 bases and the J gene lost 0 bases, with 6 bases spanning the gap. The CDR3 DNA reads TGCAGCGCTTTGATGAACACTGAAGCTTTCTTT. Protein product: CSALMNTEAFF. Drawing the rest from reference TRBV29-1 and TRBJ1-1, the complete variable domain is SAVISQKPSRDICQRGTSLTIQCQVDSQVTMMFWYRQQPGQSLTLIATANQGSEATYESGFVIDKFPISRPNLTFSTLTVSNMSPEDSSIYLCSALMNTEAFFGQGTRLTVV.

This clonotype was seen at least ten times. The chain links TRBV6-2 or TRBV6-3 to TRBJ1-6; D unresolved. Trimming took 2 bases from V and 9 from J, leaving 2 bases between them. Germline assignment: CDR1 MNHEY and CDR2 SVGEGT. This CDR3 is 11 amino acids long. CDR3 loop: CASSYGSPLHF. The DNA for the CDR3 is TGTGCCAGCAGTTACGGTTCACCCCTCCACTTT.

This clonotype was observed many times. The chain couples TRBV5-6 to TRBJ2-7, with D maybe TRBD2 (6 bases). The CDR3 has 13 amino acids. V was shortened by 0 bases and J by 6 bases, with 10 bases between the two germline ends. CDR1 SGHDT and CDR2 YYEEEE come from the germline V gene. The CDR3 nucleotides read TGTGCCAGCAGCTTGGCTCCCGGGAGCGAGCAGTACTTC. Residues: CASSLAPGSEQYF.